These T cell receptor beta chains were read from a single sample in a study of identical twins. TCRdb re-called the 5' RACE reads through MiXCR, storing one row per CDR3 protein. The table records roughly 470,000 distinct CDR3 sequences, more than 13% of them present only once. These data also formed part of another study, on yellow fever vaccine responses in identical twins.

Sequencing input: CD4+ T cells sorted from blood. The receptor source for this set is a woman aged 18-35 years in good health. The CDR3 runs from the conserved cysteine through the conserved F or W. A D gene is named only where the DNA matches it firmly. For some rows the clone size is stated as once, few or many, or as a class when expanded; others skip it.

14	NA	few	TRBV29-1	TRBJ2-5	CSVDFSSGEGTQYF	TGCAGCGTTGATTTTTCATCGGGCGAGGGGACCCAGTACTTC
15	NA	NA	TRBV7-7	TRBJ2-2	CASSLASGRPGELFF	TGTGCTAGCAGCTTAGCGTCGGGACGGCCCGGGGAGCTGTTTTTT
16	TRBD2	NA	TRBV7-6	TRBJ2-3	CASSQTGTSGSNTQYF	TGTGCCAGCAGCCAAACCGGGACTAGCGGGAGTAATACGCAGTATTTT
16	TRBD1	NA	TRBV5-1	TRBJ2-3	CASSVGRTGKSDTQYF	TGCGCCAGCAGCGTCGGCAGGACAGGGAAATCAGATACGCAGTATTTT
16	NA	NA	TRBV5-5	TRBJ1-3	CASSLATASSGNTIYF	TGTGCCAGCAGCTTGGCGACGGCTAGCTCTGGAAACACCATATATTTT
19	TRBD1	once	TRBV11-2	TRBJ2-1	CASSPRGQGVLQYYNEQFF	TGTGCCAGCAGCCCCAGGGGCCAGGGGGTACTACAGTACTACAATGAGCAGTTCTTC
17	NA	few	TRBV12-3/TRBV12-4	TRBJ2-4	CASSLVGQKLAKNIQYF	TGTGCCAGCAGTTTAGTAGGGCAGAAATTAGCCAAAAACATTCAGTACTTC
15	TRBD1	NA	TRBV2	TRBJ2-1	CASSYGQGSYNEQFF	TGTGCCAGCAGTTACGGACAGGGGTCCTACAATGAGCAGTTCTTC
18	TRBD2	NA	TRBV5-8	TRBJ2-1	CASSLRSASGGYYNEQFF	TGTGCCAGCAGCTTGAGGTCGGCTAGCGGGGGTTATTACAATGAGCAGTTCTTC
14	NA	few	TRBV6-5	TRBJ1-1	CASSYWDKHTEAFF	TGTGCCAGCAGTTACTGGGACAAACACACTGAAGCTTTCTTT
15	TRBD2	NA	TRBV24-1	TRBJ2-3	CATSDYGGGTDTQYF	TGTGCCACCAGTGATTACGGGGGGGGCACAGATACGCAGTATTTT
13	NA	NA	TRBV19	TRBJ1-1	CASSIKGNTEAFF	TGTGCCAGTAGTATAAAAGGGAACACTGAAGCTTTCTTT
14	TRBD2	few	TRBV12-3/TRBV12-4	TRBJ2-1	CASSFETSINEQFF	TGTGCCAGCAGTTTTGAGACTAGCATCAATGAGCAGTTCTTC
14	TRBD2	NA	TRBV5-1	TRBJ2-7	CASSRDTSGATRYF	TGCGCCAGCAGCCGAGACACTAGCGGGGCAACTCGGTACTTC
17	TRBD1	few	TRBV4-2	TRBJ2-2	CASSQTGAARRTGELFF	TGTGCCAGCAGCCAGACAGGGGCCGCCCGAAGGACCGGGGAGCTGTTTTTT
14	NA	NA	TRBV6-2/TRBV6-3	TRBJ2-5	CASSSGTTRETQYF	TGTGCCAGCAGTTCGGGGACAACTCGCGAGACCCAGTACTTC
12	NA	NA	TRBV25-1	TRBJ1-2	CASRSGLGGYTF	TGTGCCAGCAGATCGGGGCTCGGTGGCTACACCTTC
13	NA	NA	TRBV29-1	TRBJ2-3	CSVEPPGPHTQYF	TGCAGCGTTGAACCTCCAGGCCCCCATACGCAGTATTTT
16	NA	many	TRBV12-3/TRBV12-4	TRBJ2-7	CASSLAQGTESYEQYF	TGTGCCAGCAGTTTAGCGCAGGGCACAGAGTCGTACGAGCAGTACTTC
15	NA	NA	TRBV5-1	TRBJ2-3	CASSWTIPGTDTQYF	TGCGCCAGCAGCTGGACGATACCGGGGACAGATACGCAGTATTTT
14	NA	NA	TRBV5-6	TRBJ2-5	CASSSGRIQETQYF	TGTGCCAGCAGCTCCGGACGGATCCAAGAGACCCAGTACTTC
16	TRBD2	NA	TRBV7-3	TRBJ2-3	CASSSTPGGSTDTQYF	TGTGCCAGCAGCTCAACGCCGGGGGGGAGCACAGATACGCAGTATTTT
13	NA	many	TRBV5-1	TRBJ2-2	CASSLTQGGELFF	TGCGCCAGCAGTCTTACACAGGGCGGGGAGCTGTTTTTT
13	NA	NA	TRBV12-3/TRBV12-4	TRBJ2-5	CASSFLQGETQYF	TGTGCCAGCAGTTTCTTGCAGGGAGAGACCCAGTACTTC
13	NA	NA	TRBV11-2	TRBJ2-5	CASSPMTRETQYF	TGTGCCAGCAGCCCAATGACCCGAGAGACCCAGTACTTC
13	TRBD1	many	TRBV5-1	TRBJ2-7	CASNRDRGGEQYF	TGCGCCAGCAACCGGGACAGGGGCGGAGAGCAGTACTTC
14	NA	few	TRBV24-1	TRBJ1-2	CATSAIGTDYGYTF	TGTGCCACCAGTGCCATTGGGACGGACTATGGCTACACCTTC
15	NA	NA	TRBV3-1	TRBJ1-1	CASSQDEGGYGEAFF	TGTGCCAGCAGCCAAGATGAAGGAGGGTATGGTGAAGCTTTCTTT
15	TRBD1	NA	TRBV7-2	TRBJ2-2	CASSLKGTGSGELFF	TGTGCCAGCAGCTTAAAAGGGACAGGATCAGGGGAGCTGTTTTTT
14	NA	NA	TRBV7-3	TRBJ2-2	CASRQGRSSGELFF	TGTGCCAGCAGACAGGGCCGTAGTTCCGGGGAGCTGTTTTTT
21	TRBD2	few	TRBV6-1	TRBJ2-5	CASSKPRVRLAGILGQETQYF	TGTGCCAGCAGTAAACCCCGAGTGAGACTAGCGGGAATTTTAGGCCAAGAGACCCAGTACTTC
16	TRBD2	NA	TRBV7-8	TRBJ2-5	CASSTRLAGGRETQYF	TGTGCCAGCAGCACACGACTAGCGGGGGGGCGAGAGACCCAGTACTTC
13	NA	NA	TRBV3-1	TRBJ2-7	CASSQGDTYEQYF	TGTGCCAGCAGCCAAGGGGACACTTACGAGCAGTACTTC
15	TRBD1	NA	TRBV7-2	TRBJ2-1	CASSPRPTGSNEQFF	TGTGCCAGCAGCCCCAGACCGACAGGGAGCAATGAGCAGTTCTTC
15	NA	NA	TRBV21-1	TRBJ2-3	CASSKVVRGPDTQYF	TGTGCCAGCAGCAAGGTCGTTCGGGGCCCAGATACGCAGTATTTT
14	TRBD2	few	TRBV4-2	TRBJ2-1	CASSTSGRPNEQFF	TGTGCCAGCTCGACTAGCGGGAGGCCCAATGAGCAGTTCTTC
16	NA	NA	TRBV18	TRBJ2-5	CASSPPDAGVGETQYF	TGTGCCAGCTCACCACCTGACGCAGGGGTAGGGGAGACCCAGTACTTC
15	TRBD2	NA	TRBV28	TRBJ2-7	CASSLIAGYTYEQYF	TGTGCCAGCAGTTTGATAGCGGGGTACACCTACGAGCAGTACTTC
16	NA	NA	TRBV21-1	TRBJ1-4	CASSASGAGGREKLFF	TGTGCCAGCAGCGCTTCGGGGGCCGGGGGCCGGGAAAAACTGTTTTTT
12	NA	many	TRBV6-5	TRBJ1-2	CASSSDRRGYTF	TGTGCCAGCAGCTCAGACCGGCGAGGCTACACCTTC
16	TRBD2	many	TRBV6-2/TRBV6-3	TRBJ2-1	CASSRLTSGVRNEQFF	TGTGCCAGCAGCCGTCTAACTAGCGGGGTTAGGAATGAGCAGTTCTTC
16	NA	few	TRBV7-6	TRBJ2-7	CASSQISGVNAYEQYF	TGTGCCAGCAGCCAGATATCAGGGGTCAATGCCTACGAGCAGTACTTC
12	NA	many	TRBV12-3/TRBV12-4	TRBJ2-2	CASSRTTGELFF	TGTGCCAGCAGTCGGACAACCGGGGAGCTGTTTTTT
15	NA	NA	TRBV11-1	TRBJ2-3	CASREPGAAASAQYF	TGTGCCAGCCGCGAACCGGGAGCTGCCGCTTCAGCGCAGTATTTT
13	NA	NA	TRBV2	TRBJ2-5	CASKGTSAETQYF	TGTGCCAGCAAGGGGACCAGCGCGGAGACCCAGTACTTC
14	TRBD1	many	TRBV12-3/TRBV12-4	TRBJ2-2	CASSRQGVTGELFF	TGTGCCAGCAGTCGACAGGGGGTAACCGGGGAGCTGTTTTTT
12	NA	many	TRBV15	TRBJ2-1	CATSREATWLVF	TGTGCCACCAGCAGAGAGGCGACCTGGTTGGTCTTC
12	NA	few	TRBV28	TRBJ1-2	CASSLPIGGYTF	TGTGCCAGCAGTTTACCCATAGGTGGCTACACCTTC
14	TRBD1	few	TRBV25-1	TRBJ2-2	CASFQGAGTGELFF	TGTGCCAGCTTCCAGGGGGCAGGGACCGGGGAGCTGTTTTTT
17	TRBD2	few	TRBV9	TRBJ2-3	CASSRLAGGQGTDTQYF	TGTGCCAGCAGCAGACTAGCGGGGGGGCAGGGCACAGATACGCAGTATTTT
15	NA	many	TRBV5-1	TRBJ2-3	CASSSGDLRTDTQYF	TGCGCCAGCAGCTCAGGGGATTTAAGGACAGATACGCAGTATTTT
15	TRBD2	few	TRBV12-3/TRBV12-4	TRBJ2-5	CASSFGSGEGKTQYF	TGTGCCAGCAGTTTCGGGTCGGGGGAGGGGAAGACCCAGTACTTC
14	NA	NA	TRBV18	TRBJ2-7	CASSPTGIYYEQYF	TGTGCCAGCTCACCGACCGGGATTTATTACGAGCAGTACTTC
14	NA	few	TRBV7-9	TRBJ1-2	CASSLAGRVYGYTF	TGTGCCAGCAGCTTAGCGGGCAGGGTTTATGGCTACACCTTC
16	TRBD2	few	TRBV18	TRBJ2-1	CASSPLAGGLVNEQFF	TGTGCCAGCTCACCACTAGCGGGAGGCTTAGTAAATGAGCAGTTCTTC
14	TRBD2	NA	TRBV6-2/TRBV6-3	TRBJ2-7	CASSWRGGNYEQYF	TGTGCCAGCAGTTGGCGCGGGGGAAACTACGAGCAGTACTTC
14	TRBD1	NA	TRBV20-1	TRBJ2-5	CSARETTGGMAQYF	TGCAGTGCTAGAGAGACGACAGGGGGCATGGCCCAGTACTTC
13	NA	few	TRBV5-1	TRBJ2-7	CASSTGQPYEQYF	TGCGCCAGCAGCACCGGACAGCCCTACGAGCAGTACTTC